These T cell receptor beta chains were read from a single sample in a study of Graves' ophthalmopathy and Graves' hyperthyroidism. TCRdb re-called the multiplex PCR reads through MiXCR, storing one row per CDR3 protein. Of 450,000 or so distinct CDR3 sequences listed, about an eighth are singletons. The sample was blood. Receptor source: a woman aged 25 to 39 with Graves' ophthalmopathy. The CDR3 runs from the conserved cysteine through the conserved F or W. Each record gives: clone size, V gene, D gene, J gene, CDR3 protein, CDR3 DNA. D genes are given only for firm matches. Expanded clones are given a class, and other clones once, few, many or no size at all.

>-|TRBV6-2/TRBV6-3|TRBD1|TRBJ1-5
CASSSNSQGIHQPQHF
TGTGCCAGCAGTTCTAACTCACAGGGGATCCATCAGCCCCAGCATTTT
>few|TRBV4-1|-|TRBJ1-1
CASSQRERAANTEAFF
TGCGCCAGCAGCCAAAGAGAGAGAGCGGCGAACACTGAAGCTTTCTTT
>many|TRBV11-2|-|TRBJ1-6
CASSIQGDSPLHF
TGTGCCAGCAGCATCCAGGGAGATTCACCCCTCCACTTT
>many|TRBV28|-|TRBJ1-1
CASSKQGWPEAFF
TGTGCCAGCAGCAAACAGGGTTGGCCTGAAGCTTTCTTT
>-|TRBV12-3/TRBV12-4|-|TRBJ1-5
CASSFLGAGQPQHF
TGTGCCAGCAGTTTTTTAGGGGCGGGTCAGCCCCAGCATTTT
>many|TRBV11-2|TRBD2|TRBJ2-7
CASSISGGYEQYF
TGTGCCAGCAGCATTAGCGGGGGCTACGAGCAGTACTTC
>many|TRBV4-1|-|TRBJ1-2
CASSQGLGQAAYGYTF
TGCGCCAGCAGCCAAGGATTGGGGCAGGCAGCCTATGGCTACACCTTC
>-|TRBV11-2|TRBD1|TRBJ2-7
CASRPTRDRDSYEQYF
TGTGCCAGCAGACCGACCCGGGACAGGGATTCCTACGAGCAGTACTTC
>few|TRBV2|TRBD1|TRBJ2-4
CASMPTGATIAKNIKYF
TGTGCCAGCATGCCCACAGGGGCCACCATAGCCAAAAACATTAAGTACTTC
>few|TRBV19|-|TRBJ2-7
CASSMGESSYEQYF
TGTGCCAGTAGTATGGGTGAGAGCTCCTACGAGCAGTACTTC
>many|TRBV6-1|-|TRBJ2-7
CASSELAIAEKGSYEQYF
TGTGCCAGCAGTGAATTGGCGATAGCAGAGAAAGGCTCCTACGAGCAGTACTTC
>many|TRBV6-2/TRBV6-3|TRBD2|TRBJ2-7
CASSSQGAGESYEQYF
TGTGCCAGCAGTTCCCAAGGGGCGGGAGAGAGCTACGAGCAGTACTTC
>many|TRBV2|-|TRBJ2-7
CASSEATSYEQYF
TGTGCCAGCAGTGAGGCTACATCGTACGAGCAGTACTTC
>many|TRBV5-6|TRBD1|TRBJ1-1
CASSLGTGAEAFF
TGTGCCAGCAGCCTGGGGACAGGGGCTGAAGCTTTCTTT
>many|TRBV6-5|-|TRBJ1-1
CASSYSGWDTEAFF
TGTGCCAGCAGTTACTCGGGTTGGGACACTGAAGCTTTCTTT
>few|TRBV6-2/TRBV6-3|-|TRBJ2-4
CASPGRCCSALRGLAKNIKYF
TGTGCCAGCCCAGGACGTTGTTGTTCGGCCCTGAGGGGCTTAGCCAAAAACATTAAGTACTTC
>many|TRBV7-9|-|TRBJ2-7
CASSPPSLYEQYF
TGTGCCAGCAGCCCTCCTTCACTCTACGAGCAGTACTTC
>few|TRBV9|TRBD2|TRBJ2-7
CASSPWTSGGSYEQYF
TGTGCCAGCAGCCCCTGGACTAGCGGGGGTTCCTACGAGCAGTACTTC
>many|TRBV6-1|-|TRBJ2-5
CASSTGSRETQYF
TGTGCCAGCAGCACAGGGAGTAGAGAGACCCAGTACTTC
>many|TRBV28|TRBD2|TRBJ2-7
CAISLGLRVEQYF
TGTGCCATCAGTTTGGGACTACGGGTCGAGCAGTACTTC
>many|TRBV12-3/TRBV12-4|-|TRBJ2-7
CASSWLQSYEQYF
TGTGCCAGCAGTTGGTTACAGTCCTACGAGCAGTACTTC
>-|TRBV2|-|TRBJ2-7
CASRAALREQYF
TGTGCCAGCAGGGCCGCCTTGCGGGAGCAGTACTTC
>many|TRBV24-1|-|TRBJ2-5
CATSERTEGTETQYF
TGTGCCACCAGTGAAAGGACAGAGGGGACAGAGACCCAGTACTTC
>many|TRBV12-3/TRBV12-4|TRBD1|TRBJ1-1
CASSLRTGMNTEAFF
TGTGCCAGCAGTTTAAGGACAGGGATGAACACTGAAGCTTTCTTT
>many|TRBV4-2|-|TRBJ2-7
CASSQGRGLREQYF
TGTGCCAGCAGCCAAGGTCGGGGTTTGCGGGAGCAGTACTTC
>many|TRBV28|TRBD1|TRBJ1-2
CAVTSQTGLLYGYTF
TGTGCCGTAACCAGCCAGACAGGGTTATTATATGGCTACACCTTC
>many|TRBV6-7|TRBD1|TRBJ2-7
CASSNDRGAYEQYF
TGTGCCAGCAGCAACGACAGGGGCGCCTACGAGCAGTACTTC
>many|TRBV7-2|TRBD2|TRBJ2-7
CASSFGLARSYEQYF
TGTGCCAGCAGCTTTGGACTAGCGAGGTCCTACGAGCAGTACTTC
>-|TRBV2|TRBD1|TRBJ2-2
CASSAGTGENTGELFF
TGTGCCAGCAGTGCCGGGACAGGGGAGAACACCGGGGAGCTGTTTTTT
>many|TRBV6-1|-|TRBJ1-1
CASSAKQGRTEAFF
TGTGCCAGCAGTGCGAAACAGGGAAGGACTGAAGCTTTCTTT
>many|TRBV12-3/TRBV12-4|-|TRBJ1-1
CASTLGGMNTEAFF
TGTGCCAGCACCCTGGGGGGTATGAACACTGAAGCTTTCTTT
>many|TRBV3-1|TRBD1|TRBJ2-5
CASSQPQTGRETQYF
TGTGCCAGCAGCCAACCTCAGACAGGGCGAGAGACCCAGTACTTC
>many|TRBV30|TRBD2|TRBJ2-5
CAWSVPQERETETQYF
TGTGCCTGGAGTGTACCCCAGGAGCGGGAGACCGAGACCCAGTACTTC
>many|TRBV12-3/TRBV12-4|-|TRBJ1-2
CASRQVLGGYTF
TGTGCCAGCAGACAGGTCTTGGGTGGCTACACCTTC
>many|TRBV29-1|TRBD1|TRBJ1-2
CSVEEGTVGYGYTF
TGCAGCGTTGAAGAGGGGACAGTGGGCTATGGCTACACCTTC
>few|TRBV20-1|-|TRBJ2-7
CSAHGKISYEQYF
TGCAGTGCCCACGGGAAGATTTCCTACGAGCAGTACTTC
>few|TRBV4-2|-|TRBJ1-5
CASSQLASRQPQHF
TGTGCCAGCAGCCAGCTTGCTTCGAGGCAGCCCCAGCATTTT
>many|TRBV20-1|TRBD1|TRBJ2-7
CSGDRGISYEQYF
TGCAGTGGGGACAGGGGGATAAGCTACGAGCAGTACTTC
>many|TRBV19|-|TRBJ1-2
CATYRGYGYTF
TGTGCCACTTACCGGGGCTATGGCTACACCTTC